This T cell receptor (beta chain) originates from a study of cytomegalovirus exposure and HLA in healthy donors. General study results and limits: Rarity held for most TCR sequences, but there were some public TCRs that occurred in many donors.

The V end lost 0 bases, the J end lost 12 bases, and 19 bases lay between the germline ends. CDR3 length: 16 residues. The germline CDR1 and CDR2 sequences are SGHTS and YDEGEE. Regarding this clone: What it binds is unknown.

Both 60 Vbeta primers and 13 Jbeta primers went into the PCR. Per the study methods: A follow-up analysis tallied 73 million or so unique TCR beta chains, roughly 11 million shared. Generated by immunoSEQ multiplex PCR, the TCRdb table keeps only in-frame clones and is missing some. Clone size and V and J calls were adopted from that table, with D and trimming inferred from the DNA. Among roughly 96,000 clones listed, roughly 74% were seen once. Sequencing used PBMCs. The sequence came from a female donor in good health and CMV-seropositive. This sequence joins TRBV5-8 and TRBJ1-6, with a possible D match to TRBD1 (6 bases). As DNA, the CDR3 is TGTGCCAGCAGCTTGGTCGGGGGGACAAAGTTTAGACCCCTCCACTTT. Translation: CASSLVGGTKFRPLHF. Drawing the rest from reference TRBV5-8 and TRBJ1-6, the complete variable domain is EAGVTQSPTHLIKTRGQQATLRCSPISGHTSVYWYQQALGLGLQFLLWYDEGEERNRGNFPPRFSGRQFPNYSSELNVNALELEDSALYLCASSLVGGTKFRPLHFGNGTRLTVT.